This T cell receptor beta chain was sequenced in a study of shared clonotypes between healthy human individuals. General observations from the study: When compared with the clonotypes that were shared by all four sorted-subset donors, the non-shared clonotypes turned out to have lower generation probabilities. Across subsets, estimated richness was generally greater for naive than for memory populations. The naive CD4 repertoires of a handful of donors were compared, and around 5% of clonotypes were shared.

V was shortened by 4 bases and J by 7 bases, with 13 bases between the two germline ends. The germline CDR1 and CDR2 sequences are MNHEY and SMNVEV (reference sequence). CDR3 length: 14 residues. Notes on this clone: The antigen remains undetermined.

Original processing notes: There were no quality scores in the junction-only immunoSEQ sequences, so filtering differed. Assay: immunoSEQ multiplex PCR; the TCRdb copy retains only in-frame clones and omits some. Clone size and the V and J calls come from that table; the DNA yielded D and trimming. The repertoire consists of 2,100,000 or so clones, with under 97% occurring once and the leading ten covering around 0.13%. The clonotype originates from a young man in good health. What was sequenced was naive CD4+ T cells sorted from blood. Subset indicated: CD45RA+ positively selected. The V call is TRBV27, the J call TRBJ1-4, with a possible D match to TRBD1 (6 bases). The CDR3 coding sequence is TGTGCCAGCAGTTCGGGGACACGCGTTGAAAAACTGTTTTTT. Translating gives CASSSGTRVEKLFF.